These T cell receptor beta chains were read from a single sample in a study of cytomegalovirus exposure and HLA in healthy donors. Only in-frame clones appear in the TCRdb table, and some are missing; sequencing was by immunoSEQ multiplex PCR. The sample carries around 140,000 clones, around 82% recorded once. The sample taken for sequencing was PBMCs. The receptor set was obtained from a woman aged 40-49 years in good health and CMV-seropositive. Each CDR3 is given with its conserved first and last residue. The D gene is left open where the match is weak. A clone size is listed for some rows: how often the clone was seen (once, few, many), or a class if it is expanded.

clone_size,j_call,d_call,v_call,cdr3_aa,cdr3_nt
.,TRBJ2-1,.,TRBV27,CASSLNLGVGEQFF,TGTGCCAGCAGTTTAAACCTCGGGGTGGGTGAGCAGTTCTTC
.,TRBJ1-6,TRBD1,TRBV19,CASTGQLNSPLHF,TGTGCCAGTACGGGACAGTTAAATTCACCCCTCCACTTT
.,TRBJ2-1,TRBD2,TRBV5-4,CASSLRLASTNEQFF,TGTGCCAGCAGCTTGCGACTAGCGTCGACCAATGAGCAGTTCTTC
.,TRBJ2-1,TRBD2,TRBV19,CASQRTSAYNEQFF,TGTGCCAGCCAGCGGACTAGCGCCTACAATGAGCAGTTCTTC
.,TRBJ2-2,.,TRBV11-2,CASRSGGRNTGELFF,TGTGCCAGCAGGTCGGGGGGCCGAAACACCGGGGAGCTGTTTTTT
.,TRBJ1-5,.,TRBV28,CASITGLQPQHF,TGTGCCAGCATAACGGGACTTCAGCCCCAGCATTTT
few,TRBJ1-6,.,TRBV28,CASSTRQGRAYNSPLHF,TGTGCCAGCAGCACACGCCAGGGTCGCGCCTATAATTCACCCCTCCACTTT
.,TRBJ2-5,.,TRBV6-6,CASSYPGGETQETQYF,TGTGCCAGCAGTTACCCCGGTGGGGAGACACAAGAGACCCAGTACTTC
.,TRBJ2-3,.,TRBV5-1,CASIPTGESTDTQYF,TGCGCCAGCATCCCGACGGGGGAAAGCACAGATACGCAGTATTTT
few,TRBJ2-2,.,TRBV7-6,CASSLYGDRNTGELFF,TGTGCCAGCAGCTTATATGGAGACAGAAACACCGGGGAGCTGTTTTTT
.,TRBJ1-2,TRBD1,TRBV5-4,CASSPDRGGYGYTF,TGTGCCAGCAGCCCCGACAGGGGAGGCTATGGCTACACCTTC
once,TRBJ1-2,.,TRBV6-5,CASSYQGGYTF,TGTGCCAGCAGTTACCAGGGTGGCTACACCTTC
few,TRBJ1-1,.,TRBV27,CASLPAPRGTEAFF,TGTGCCAGCCTCCCCGCGCCAAGGGGCACTGAAGCTTTCTTT
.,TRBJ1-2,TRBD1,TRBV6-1,CASSERGTGVYGYTF,TGTGCCAGCAGTGAAAGGGGGACAGGGGTCTATGGCTACACCTTC
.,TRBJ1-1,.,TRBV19,CASSIPRQTEAFF,TGTGCCAGTAGTATTCCCCGACAGACTGAAGCTTTCTTT
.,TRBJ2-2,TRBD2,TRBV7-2,CASSFGLADNRVTGELFF,TGTGCCAGCAGCTTTGGGCTAGCGGATAATAGGGTCACCGGGGAGCTGTTTTTT
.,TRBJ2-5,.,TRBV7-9,CASSFLGRETQYF,TGTGCCAGCAGCTTCCTAGGAAGGGAGACCCAGTACTTC